The entry below describes one T cell receptor (beta chain). What it binds is not known. The source of the sample is a study of OX40 agonist ivuxolimab in advanced cancers. The study's findings and limits: Clonal expansion from baseline to week 6 occurred in both CD4+ and CD8+ T cells.

Repertoires were generated with immunoSEQ multiplex PCR, while TCRdb's copy carries only in-frame clones and drops some. The table has about 20,000 clones, about 87% seen once; the top ten hold 20% to 30%. The sample in question was CD4+ or CD8+ T cells sorted from blood, obtained in a trial of the OX40 agonist ivuxolimab. The TCR sequence derives from an adult with an advanced solid tumor such as melanoma, head and neck, liver or kidney cancer.

The CDR3 DNA is TGTGCCAGCAGCCTCCCGCCGGACCGAAGCTCCTACGAGCAGTACTTC. Translated, it gives CASSLPPDRSSYEQYF. This chain joins TRBV7-9 and TRBJ2-7; unclear D gene. Trimming shortened V by 5 bases and J by 0 bases, and 17 bases separated the two germline ends. The CDR3 totals 16 residues. Germline V gives CDR1 SEHNR, CDR2 FQNEAQ (reference sequence).